A selection of T cell receptor beta chains follows, all from one sample in a study of graft-versus-host responses after intestinal transplantation. Assay used: immunoSEQ multiplex PCR; TCRdb lists only in-frame clones, some missing. The sample consists of under 30,000 clones, 85% to 95% of them appearing once. The sequencing here drew on PBMCs, taken 39 to 40 days after intestinal transplant. The receptors were gathered from a human patient who received an intestinal transplant, so some T cells may come from the graft donor. Both conserved end residues are part of each CDR3. The D gene is left open where the match is weak. Part of the rows lack a size; the others show once, few, many or a class for expanded clones.

CASRPNRDGYGYTF	TGCGCCAGCAGACCCAATCGGGACGGCTATGGCTACACCTTC	.	.	TRBJ1-2	TRBV4-1
CASSPSGTLYEQYF	TGTGCCAGCAGTCCCTCCGGGACACTCTACGAGCAGTACTTC	.	.	TRBJ2-7	TRBV6-5
CASSPQGSRYF	TGTGCCAGCAGCCCCCAGGGCAGCCGGTATTTT	.	.	TRBJ2-3	TRBV7-3
CASSPWGLAGVSYEQYF	TGTGCCAGCAGCCCATGGGGACTAGCGGGAGTATCCTACGAGCAGTACTTC	.	TRBD2	TRBJ2-7	TRBV7-3
CASSLAPLGDEQFF	TGTGCCAGCAGCTTGGCTCCATTAGGGGATGAGCAGTTCTTC	.	.	TRBJ2-1	TRBV7-9
CASSAAVRTGDLYGYTF	TGTGCCAGCAGCGCCGCGGTTCGGACAGGGGATCTATATGGCTACACCTTC	.	TRBD1	TRBJ1-2	TRBV9
CASSLTGTTHAEQYF	TGTGCCAGCAGTTTAACGGGAACTACACATGCGGAGCAGTACTTC	.	.	TRBJ2-7	TRBV28
CASSLDSNGFLWGYTF	TGTGCCAGCAGCTTAGATTCAAATGGATTCCTCTGGGGCTACACCTTC	.	.	TRBJ1-2	TRBV11-2
CASRGLAGERDTQYF	TGTGCCAGCAGGGGACTAGCGGGAGAGAGGGATACGCAGTATTTT	.	TRBD2	TRBJ2-3	TRBV2
CASSYTGEETQYF	TGTGCCAGCAGTTACACGGGAGAGGAGACCCAGTACTTC	.	.	TRBJ2-5	TRBV6-5
CASSPGDRAQHQPQHF	TGTGCCAGCTCACCCGGGGACAGGGCACAACATCAGCCCCAGCATTTT	.	TRBD1	TRBJ1-5	TRBV18
CASSLRDLYSNQPQHF	TGTGCTAGCAGCTTAAGGGACCTCTATAGCAATCAGCCCCAGCATTTT	.	.	TRBJ1-5	TRBV7-7
CASSTTGTVYGYTF	TGTGCCAGCAGTACTACCGGGACAGTCTATGGCTACACCTTC	.	TRBD1	TRBJ1-2	TRBV27
CASSPPGQGYEQYF	TGTGCCAGCTCACCACCGGGACAGGGGTACGAGCAGTACTTC	.	TRBD1	TRBJ2-7	TRBV18
CASSRGQGSTDTQYF	TGTGCCAGCAGTCGGGGACAGGGGAGCACAGATACGCAGTATTTT	.	TRBD1	TRBJ2-3	TRBV11-2
CASSLSTDTQYF	TGTGCCAGCAGCCTTAGCACAGATACGCAGTATTTT	.	.	TRBJ2-3	TRBV7-2
CASSSTGQPQHF	TGTGCCAGCTCATCGACAGGTCAGCCCCAGCATTTT	once	.	TRBJ1-5	TRBV18
CASSLSSGSLRGETQYF	TGCGCCAGCAGCTTATCTAGCGGGAGTTTGAGGGGGGAGACCCAGTACTTC	once	TRBD2	TRBJ2-5	TRBV5-1
CASMNLQETQYF	TGTGCCAGCATGAACCTCCAAGAGACCCAGTACTTC	few	.	TRBJ2-5	TRBV28
CASSDPRQPQHF	TGTGCCAGCAGCGACCCCCGACAGCCCCAGCATTTT	.	.	TRBJ1-5	TRBV9
CASSSLRDRGRENGYTF	TGTGCCAGCAGCTCTCTCCGGGACAGGGGGCGAGAGAATGGCTACACCTTC	.	TRBD1	TRBJ1-2	TRBV5-6
CASTRWDGYNEQFF	TGTGCCAGTACCAGGTGGGACGGATACAATGAGCAGTTCTTC	.	.	TRBJ2-1	TRBV19
CASRPLTGGGYEKLFF	TGTGCCAGCAGACCACTGACAGGCGGGGGATATGAAAAACTGTTTTTT	.	.	TRBJ1-4	TRBV28
CASSPHSYEQYF	TGTGCCAGCAGCCCACACTCCTACGAGCAGTACTTC	.	.	TRBJ2-7	TRBV28
CASSEGTSWRPYEQYF	TGTGCCAGCAGTGAAGGGACTAGCTGGAGGCCCTACGAGCAGTACTTC	.	TRBD2	TRBJ2-7	TRBV6-1
CASSLRGALSSEAFF	TGTGCCAGCAGCCTCAGGGGGGCCCTCTCAAGTGAAGCTTTCTTT	few	TRBD1	TRBJ1-1	TRBV7-6
CASSLRVRSSGNTIYF	TGTGCCAGCAGTTTAAGGGTCAGGTCCTCTGGAAACACCATATATTTT	once	.	TRBJ1-3	TRBV28
CASSLGTSGVNEQFF	TGTGCCAGCAGTTTAGGGACTAGCGGGGTGAATGAGCAGTTCTTC	.	TRBD2	TRBJ2-1	TRBV27
CASSRKSAGDTYEQYF	TGTGCCAGCAGCCGGAAGAGCGCAGGGGATACCTACGAGCAGTACTTC	.	.	TRBJ2-7	TRBV5-4
CAISPWTVYEQYF	TGTGCCATCAGTCCATGGACTGTCTACGAGCAGTACTTC	.	.	TRBJ2-7	TRBV10-3
CASSRGAGGNQPQHF	TGTGCCAGCTCACGGGGGGCGGGTGGCAATCAGCCCCAGCATTTT	.	.	TRBJ1-5	TRBV6-6
CASSLEFLNTEAFF	TGTGCCAGCAGCTTGGAGTTTTTGAACACTGAAGCTTTCTTT	.	.	TRBJ1-1	TRBV5-8
CASSIVASGIGETQYF	TGTGCCAGTAGTATAGTAGCTAGCGGGATCGGCGAGACCCAGTACTTC	.	TRBD2	TRBJ2-5	TRBV19
CACPGQLIF	TGTGCCTGTCCGGGACAACTGATTTTT	once	.	TRBJ1-3	TRBV30
CASSLRRSIYEQYF	TGTGCCAGCAGCTTAAGACGTAGCATCTACGAGCAGTACTTC	.	.	TRBJ2-7	TRBV11-1
CATSRDSRIWRYGYTF	TGTGCCACCAGCAGAGATAGCCGTATCTGGCGCTATGGCTACACCTTC	.	.	TRBJ1-2	TRBV15
CASSYSASGSGNEQFF	TGTGCCAGCAGTTACTCGGCTAGCGGGAGTGGTAATGAGCAGTTCTTC	.	TRBD2	TRBJ2-1	TRBV6-5
CASSPGRTGGHGYTF	TGTGCCAGCAGTCCAGGTCGGACAGGGGGCCATGGCTACACCTTC	.	TRBD1	TRBJ1-2	TRBV28
CASGRQVREGKTQYF	TGTGCCAGCGGCCGGCAAGTCAGGGAAGGAAAGACCCAGTACTTC	.	.	TRBJ2-5	TRBV25-1
CASCAGQGAGTEAFF	TGCGCCAGCTGTGCAGGACAGGGAGCGGGCACTGAAGCTTTCTTT	.	TRBD1	TRBJ1-1	TRBV5-1
CASSLIADSYEQYF	TGTGCCAGCAGTTTAATTGCGGATTCCTACGAGCAGTACTTC	.	.	TRBJ2-7	TRBV27
CASSPGQPQHF	TGTGCCAGCAGTCCAGGGCAGCCCCAGCATTTT	.	.	TRBJ1-5	TRBV28
CATSTINFQGSYTF	TGTGCCACCAGCACCATTAACTTCCAGGGGAGCTACACCTTC	.	.	TRBJ1-2	TRBV15
CASSSWTISPGELFF	TGTGCCAGCAGTTCGTGGACTATCTCCCCCGGGGAGCTGTTTTTT	.	.	TRBJ2-2	TRBV28
CASSLGWGLSYEQYF	TGTGCCAGTAGTCTAGGATGGGGTTTATCCTACGAGCAGTACTTC	.	.	TRBJ2-7	TRBV19
CASSLGLAEAFF	TGTGCCAGCAGCCTTGGGCTTGCGGAAGCTTTCTTT	.	.	TRBJ1-1	TRBV7-9
CASSPWDTQRGGEKLFF	TGTGCCAGCAGCCCCTGGGACACCCAGCGCGGCGGGGAAAAACTGTTTTTT	.	.	TRBJ1-4	TRBV7-9
CASSQYYEQYF	TGTGCCAGCTCACAGTACTACGAGCAGTACTTC	.	.	TRBJ2-7	TRBV18